Given below is one T cell receptor beta chain in context. The data belong to a study of control samples from healthy donors and cancer patients. TCRdb's copy holds only in-frame clones and misses some; the assay was immunoSEQ multiplex PCR. The sample lists 20,000 to 25,000 clones, more than 70% occurring once. The CDR3 sequence is 18 residues long. V dropped 2 bases and J dropped 8; count of bases not matched to a gene: 17. Germline V lookup: CDR1 MNHEY, CDR2 SMNVEV (reference sequence). The rearrangement links TRBV27 to TRBJ2-3; 9 bases line up with TRBD2. The TCR originated in a woman aged 55-70 years with head and neck cancer. The specimen sequenced was PBMCs. For the CDR3, the DNA is TGTGCCAGCAGTTTAAGGGCGTTGTTAGCGGGAGAGCGCGCTACGCAGTATTTT. Protein product: CASSLRALLAGERATQYF.